These 20 T cell receptor beta chains originate from one sample sequenced in a study of cytomegalovirus exposure and HLA in healthy donors. The study ran its PCR with 60 Vbeta and 13 Jbeta primers. Sequencing was performed with immunoSEQ multiplex PCR; in TCRdb, only in-frame clones are kept and a portion is missing. Among some 130,000 clones listed, around 63% were seen once. Sequenced sample: PBMCs. The origin of the receptors is a human donor in good health.

The J gene is TRBJ2-3, the V gene TRBV19; TRBD2 is a possible D gene (5 bases). V was cut by 3 bases and J by 3 bases, with 10 bases left in between. The CDR3 runs to 14 residues. CDR1 LNHDA and CDR2 SQIVND come from the germline V gene (reference sequence). Here the CDR3 reads CASSINGITDTQYF. The CDR3 DNA follows: TGTGCCAGTAGTATCAACGGGATAACAGATACGCAGTATTTT.

The V call is TRBV27, the J call TRBJ2-5, with 14 positions matching TRBD2. With V trimmed by 8 bases and J by 4 bases, 3 bases remained unmatched. CDR3 size: 14 residues. The germline V gene has CDR1 MNHEY and CDR2 SMNVEV (reference sequence). In nucleotides, the CDR3 is TGTGCCAGCGGAGGACTAGCGGGAGGAGAGACCCAGTACTTC. Amino acids: CASGGLAGGETQYF.

The V and J genes are TRBV18 and TRBJ1-1; 7 bases agree with TRBD1. This CDR3 contains 13 residues. Germline loops: CDR1 KGHSH, CDR2 LQKENI. The junction had 1 base not matched to a gene; V was cut back by 5 bases and J by 1 base. CDR3 residues: CASSEGANTEAFF. CDR3 nucleotide sequence: TGTGCCAGCTCAGAGGGGGCGAACACTGAAGCTTTCTTT.

This rearrangement joins TRBV7-9 to TRBJ2-2; D is ambiguous. CDR3 size: 14 residues. Trimming removed 2 bases from V and 3 bases from J, with 7 bases in between. CDR1 is SEHNR, CDR2 FQNEAQ, per germline (reference sequence). In nucleotides, the CDR3 is TGTGCCAGCAGCTTAACGCGGTACACCGGGGAGCTGTTTTTT. It translates to CASSLTRYTGELFF.

This rearrangement joins TRBV4-1 to TRBJ2-5; 8 nucleotides agree with TRBD1. Per the germline V gene, CDR1 is MGHRA and CDR2 is YSYEKL. This CDR3 spans 17 amino acids. With 0 bases clipped from V and 2 bases from J, the junction kept 8 bases outside the gene matches. CDR3 region: CASSQDLTGALQETQYF. The CDR3 coding sequence is TGCGCCAGCAGCCAAGATTTGACAGGGGCGCTACAAGAGACCCAGTACTTC.

The chain couples TRBV10-3 to TRBJ1-2, with D tentatively TRBD1 (5 bases). The CDR3 runs 12 residues. The germline CDR1 and CDR2 sequences are ENHRY and SYGVKD. Deletions cut 5 bases from V and 8 bases from J, with 12 bases between. The CDR3 DNA reads as TGTGCCATCAGTCCTGACAGACTGGGCTACACCTTC. Translating it yields CAISPDRLGYTF.

This chain joins TRBV7-9 and TRBJ2-1; 9 bases are a match to TRBD1. This CDR3 has 15 residues. V was clipped by 5 bases and J by 7 bases; unmatched bases: 9. Germline V gives CDR1 SEHNR, CDR2 FQNEAQ (reference sequence). The CDR3 coding sequence is TGTGCCAGCAGCGGACAGGGGTTTGACGGGAATGAGCAGTTCTTC. Protein sequence: CASSGQGFDGNEQFF.

The V call is TRBV10-3, the J call TRBJ1-4, with TRBD1 matching over 8 bases. The length of the CDR3 is 16 residues. Germline CDR1 reads ENHRY; CDR2 reads SYGVKD. V dropped 6 bases and J dropped 3; count of bases not matched to a gene: 9. The CDR3 DNA reads as TGTGCCATCAGGGGCTTTGACAGGGGCGCTAATGAAAAACTGTTTTTT. Amino acid sequence: CAIRGFDRGANEKLFF.

The chain recombines TRBV6-8 with TRBJ2-7; 7 bases agree with TRBD1. Germline trimming cut 0 bases from V and 4 bases from J; bases unmatched to any gene: 6. Germline V gene lookup returns CDR1 MNHGY and CDR2 SAAAGT. The CDR3 extends over 15 amino acids. CDR3 amino acids: CASSYSDRFLYEQYF. In nucleotides, the CDR3 is TGTGCCAGCAGTTACTCGGACAGGTTCTTGTACGAGCAGTACTTC.

CDR3 region: CASSDSVLAGGDEQFF. In DNA form, the CDR3 reads TGTGCCAGCAGCGATAGTGTTCTAGCGGGAGGGGATGAGCAGTTCTTC. The J gene is TRBJ2-1, the V gene TRBV9, with TRBD2 matching 12 bases. V dropped 3 bases and J dropped 8; count of bases not matched to a gene: 9. The CDR3 has 16 residues. Germline V gene data show CDR1 as SGDLS and CDR2 as YYNGEE.

This chain uses TRBV6-4 with TRBJ2-5, with D tentatively TRBD2 (6 bases). Trimming took off 5 bases at V and 1 base at J, with 8 bases between the two ends. Germline-derived CDR1 and CDR2 are MRHNA and SNTAGT. The CDR3 is 13 amino acids. CDR3 coding DNA: TGTGCCAGCAGTCAGACTAGCCAAGAGACCCAGTACTTC. Translated, it gives CASSQTSQETQYF.

The J gene is TRBJ1-2, the V gene TRBV27; tentative D call: TRBD1 (5 bases). Germline lookup yields CDR1 MNHEY and CDR2 SMNVEV (reference sequence). The CDR3 length is 14 residues. V shed 4 bases and J shed 2 bases, with 11 bases lying between them. The CDR3 DNA is TGTGCCAGCAGTTCTCGACAGCTCAACTATGGCTACACCTTC. This translates into CASSSRQLNYGYTF.

The genes are TRBV15 and TRBJ1-2, with D maybe TRBD1 (6 bases). Between the trimmed V and J ends, which lost 8 bases and 4 bases, there was a span of 26 bases. In germline, CDR1 is LNHNV, CDR2 YYDKDF (reference sequence). This CDR3 comprises 17 residues. CDR3 protein: CATGVVGTTVRGYGYTF. The CDR3 DNA follows: TGTGCCACCGGGGTTGTAGGGACAACCGTGAGGGGCTATGGCTACACCTTC.

The V call is TRBV7-8, the J call TRBJ2-1, with no clear D. The V gene lost 5 bases and the J gene lost 4 bases, with 12 bases spanning the gap. Per germline, CDR1 SGHVS and CDR2 FQNEAQ. CDR3 length: 14 amino acids. The CDR3 region is CASSPNIQYNEQFF. The CDR3 DNA is TGTGCCAGCAGCCCCAACATACAATACAATGAGCAGTTCTTC.

The chain uses TRBV5-1 and TRBJ1-2; 7 bases agree with TRBD1. Germline loops: CDR1 SGHRS, CDR2 YFSETQ. This CDR3 contains 14 residues. V shed 0 bases and J 8 bases; nucleotides not matched to a gene: 7. As DNA, the CDR3 is TGCGCCAGCAGCTTGGGAGGACAGGAGAAAGGCTACACCTTC. Translating it yields CASSLGGQEKGYTF.

V usage is TRBV19 and J usage is TRBJ1-2; 8 nucleotides line up with TRBD1. The V segment lost 5 bases and the J segment 6 bases; nucleotides outside the gene matches: 17. The V gene's germline CDR1 is LNHDA and CDR2 SQIVND (reference sequence). The CDR3 sequence is 17 residues long. The CDR3 spells CASSAGTGLLISDGYTF. Here the CDR3 DNA reads TGTGCCAGTAGTGCCGGGACAGGATTGTTGATTTCGGATGGCTACACCTTC.

This clone has more than one count but fewer than ten. The chain has TRBV7-9 and TRBJ2-7; D is possibly TRBD2 (5 bases). The V and J ends lost 5 bases and 6 bases respectively, with 23 bases between them. The CDR3 totals 16 residues. Germline V gene data show CDR1 as SEHNR and CDR2 as FQNEAQ (reference sequence). The CDR3 DNA is TGTGCCAGCAGCCAAGACTCGGGTACTAGTGACGGCGAGCAGTACTTC. Its translation is CASSQDSGTSDGEQYF. Together with reference TRBV7-9 and TRBJ2-7, the CDR3 gives the full variable domain: DTGVSQNPRHKITKRGQNVTFRCDPISEHNRLYWYRQTLGQGPEFLTYFQNEAQLEKSRLLSDRFSAERPKGSFSTLEIQRTEQGDSAMYLCASSQDSGTSDGEQYFGPGTRLTVT.

In this sample, this clone turned up a few times. The limits of the CDR3 on the DNA are not certain, so only TCRdb's listed CDR3 is given. The chain combines TRBV7-9 with TRBJ2-2; TRBD2, the table's D call, was not compared with the DNA. Germline CDR1 and CDR2: SEHNR and FQNEAQ (reference sequence). The CDR3 is 16 residues long, ends included. The chain's CDR3 is CASRSVLRVDTGELFF.

The chain carries TRBV30 and TRBJ2-3, with 12 bases lining up with TRBD2. This CDR3 is 18 amino acids long. Germline CDR1 GTSNPN, CDR2 SVGIG (reference sequence). J lost 5 bases, V lost 0 bases, and 12 bases had no gene match. CDR3 protein: CAWSVQMTSGSWGDTQYF. For the CDR3, the DNA is TGTGCCTGGAGTGTACAGATGACTAGCGGGAGTTGGGGAGATACGCAGTATTTT.

This clone was counted once. This rearrangement joins TRBV7-3 to TRBJ2-2, with 11 bases identical to TRBD2. The V and J ends lost 5 bases and 2 bases, in that order; junction bases with no gene match: 10. The CDR3 contains 18 residues. Germline V gene sequence: CDR1 SGHTA, CDR2 FQGTGA. The CDR3 DNA follows: TGTGCCAGCAGCGCGAGCCCGGGACTAGCGGCCAACACCGGGGAGCTGTTTTTT. Protein: CASSASPGLAANTGELFF.